This T cell receptor (beta chain) was sequenced during a study of vaccination and CD4 T cells after COVID-19. About the study: Control cultures, each given a CEFX pool, an HIV-1 Nef pool, or no peptide, were included. Study-level findings and limits: Convalescent patients' vaccine-specific clones were spike mono-reactive in 304 of 307 cases. A nonsignificant rise from approximately 21 to 40 was seen in the median number of SARS-CoV-2-reactive clonotypes.

The ends were cut back, 3 bases at V and 4 bases at J, with 9 bases in the middle. CDR1 and CDR2 from the germline V gene are SNHLY and FYNNEI. This CDR3 region has 13 residues. A remark on this clonotype: The antigen is unknown.

Sequencing of cultured CD4+ T cell DNA used the Oncomine TCR Beta short-read assay. In TCRdb, the PCR reads were re-called with MiXCR into one record per CDR3 protein. The sample has tens of thousands of distinct CDR3 sequences; over 45% are singletons. Treatment in this sample: roughly ten-day PBMC culture with coronavirus spike peptide pools or control peptides (ViraFEST assay). The TCR was taken from a human donor who had recovered from COVID-19. The J gene is TRBJ1-2, the V gene TRBV2; D may be TRBD1 (6 bases). The source material was CD4+ T cells from blood, cultured in vitro. The DNA for the CDR3 is TGTGCCAGCAGTGACAGGGGTCTCTATGGCTACACCTTC. Protein: CASSDRGLYGYTF.